A single sample is the source of the 27 T cell receptor beta chains below, sequenced in a study of cytomegalovirus exposure and HLA in healthy donors. The PCR had 60 Vbeta and 13 Jbeta primers. TCRdb keeps only in-frame clones here, not all; method: immunoSEQ multiplex PCR. Here the sample spans around 230,000 clones, 82% being singletons. The sample comprised PBMCs. The receptors stem from a man between 35 and 55 years old in good health and CMV-seropositive.

J is TRBJ1-2 and V is TRBV5-6; the D is unclear. This CDR3 has 15 amino acids. Germline V gene lookup returns CDR1 SGHDT and CDR2 YYEEEE. V shed 4 bases and J shed 0 bases, with 13 bases lying between them. The chain's CDR3 is CASSRRYSSNYGYTF. CDR3 DNA: TGTGCCAGCAGCCGCCGATACTCTTCTAACTATGGCTACACCTTC.

The CDR3 loop reads CASSRAGEGEETQYF. DNA for the CDR3: TGCGCCAGCAGCCGGGCGGGAGAAGGGGAAGAGACCCAGTACTTC. This chain uses TRBV5-1 with TRBJ2-5; 7 bases fit TRBD2. The germline CDR1 and CDR2 sequences are SGHRS and YFSETQ. With V trimmed by 4 bases and J by 3 bases, 9 bases remained unmatched. CDR3 length: 15 residues.

The CDR3: CASSLWATSYNEQFF. The CDR3, as DNA: TGTGCCAGCAGCTTGTGGGCAACCTCCTACAATGAGCAGTTCTTC. The chain uses TRBV5-6 and TRBJ2-1; D ambiguous. Germline-derived CDR1 and CDR2 are SGHDT and YYEEEE. Trimming pared 1 base from V and 0 bases from J, leaving 8 bases between. The CDR3 sequence is 15 residues long.

The chain couples TRBV5-1 to TRBJ1-1, with 8 bases that match TRBD1. This CDR3 has 15 amino acids. The germline V gene encodes CDR1 SGHRS and CDR2 YFSETQ. Trimming cost V 4 bases and J 8 bases; bases outside gene matches: 13. CDR3 region: CASSQEVQGQEEAFF. CDR3 in DNA: TGCGCCAGCAGCCAGGAGGTTCAGGGACAGGAGGAAGCTTTCTTT.

This chain joins TRBV6-1 and TRBJ1-1; D is unresolved. Germline CDR1 is MNHNS and CDR2 is SASEGT. The CDR3 is 14 amino acids. Trimming left V 6 bases short and J 0 bases short, with 11 bases between. CDR3 nucleotide sequence: TGTGCCAGCAGGGGAGTTTCCATGAACACTGAAGCTTTCTTT. Translation: CASRGVSMNTEAFF.

The rearrangement uses TRBV7-8 and TRBJ1-5; TRBD1 matches at 9 bases. The CDR3 is made up of 16 amino acids. V trimming: 5 bases; J trimming: 0 bases; junction bases outside the gene matches: 5. Germline V CDR1 and CDR2: SGHVS, FQNEAQ. The chain's CDR3 is CASSPGTGNSNQPQHF. The CDR3 DNA reads TGTGCCAGCAGCCCCGGGACAGGGAATAGCAATCAGCCCCAGCATTTT.

This chain joins TRBV2 and TRBJ2-3; 9 nucleotides align to TRBD2. The CDR3 has 15 amino acids. V was pared by 4 bases and J by 3 bases, with 5 bases of the junction left unmatched. The germline CDR1 and CDR2 sequences are SNHLY and FYNNEI. CDR3 in amino acids: CASSAAGGGTDTQYF. The CDR3 DNA sequence: TGTGCCAGCAGTGCTGCGGGAGGGGGGACAGATACGCAGTATTTT.

The rearrangement uses TRBV11-3 and TRBJ2-1, with 9 positions matching TRBD2. With 1 base clipped from V and 2 bases from J, the junction kept 0 bases outside the gene matches. Germline values: CDR1 SGHNT, CDR2 YENEEA. The CDR3 covers 15 residues. In DNA form, the CDR3 reads TGTGCCAGCAGCTTAGGACTAGCGGCCTACAATGAGCAGTTCTTC. Its protein is CASSLGLAAYNEQFF.

The chain couples TRBV7-2 to TRBJ1-5; D call uncertain. Germline lookup yields CDR1 SGHTA and CDR2 FQGNSA. The CDR3 has 14 residues. Trimming left V 2 bases short and J 5 bases short, with 10 bases between. The CDR3 region has the DNA TGTGCCAGCAGCTTAAGCAGGTCTTATCAGCCCCAGCATTTT. It codes for CASSLSRSYQPQHF.

This chain uses TRBV27 with TRBJ2-7; D not resolved. V lost 5 bases, J lost 6 bases, and 8 bases lay in between. The CDR3 contains 11 residues. Germline CDR1 MNHEY, CDR2 SMNVEV (reference sequence). The CDR3 sequence is CASSKLGEQYF. CDR3 DNA: TGTGCCAGCAGTAAGCTTGGCGAGCAGTACTTC.

V gene TRBV6-5 combines with J gene TRBJ2-5, with 9 nucleotides matching TRBD2. Per germline, CDR1 MNHEY and CDR2 SVGAGI. The CDR3 length is 14 residues. With 4 bases clipped from V and 2 bases from J, the junction kept 2 bases outside the gene matches. The CDR3 spells CASSSAGGQETQYF. CDR3 sequence (DNA): TGTGCCAGCAGTTCAGCGGGAGGTCAAGAGACCCAGTACTTC.

The V and J genes are TRBV4-1 and TRBJ2-7; 7 bases are a match to TRBD1. From germline, CDR1 is MGHRA and CDR2 YSYEKL. The CDR3 is made up of 17 amino acids. After removal of 2 bases from V and 5 bases from J, the junction contained 15 bases not matched to a gene. CDR3 coding DNA: TGCGCCAGCAGCCAACGGCTAGGTCAGGGGGACGGCCACGAGCAGTACTTC. Translated, it gives CASSQRLGQGDGHEQYF.

The V and J genes are TRBV5-4 and TRBJ2-7; D not resolved. CDR3 length equals 14 residues. V was cut by 4 bases and J by 0 bases, with 11 bases left in between. Germline V CDR1 and CDR2: SGHNT, YYREEE (reference sequence). CDR3 sequence (DNA): TGTGCCAGCAGCCCTACTCTCATCTCCTACGAGCAGTACTTC. Its translation is CASSPTLISYEQYF.

The J gene is TRBJ1-5, the V gene TRBV12-5; 10 bases match TRBD1. There are 15 residues in the CDR3. With V trimmed by 4 bases and J by 6 bases, 6 bases remained unmatched. In germline, CDR1 is LGHNT, CDR2 FRNRAP. The CDR3 region is CASGYGQGEGQPQHF. The CDR3, as DNA: TGTGCTAGTGGTTACGGACAGGGGGAGGGTCAGCCCCAGCATTTT.

DNA for the CDR3: TGTGCCAGCAGAGAGGACTTTTCCTACAATGAGCAGTTCTTC. Translating it yields CASREDFSYNEQFF. This rearrangement joins TRBV6-6 to TRBJ2-1; D possibly corresponds to TRBD2 (5 bases). The ends were cut back, 6 bases at V and 1 base at J, with 10 bases in the middle. The CDR3 spans 14 residues. Germline CDR1 reads MNHNY; CDR2 reads SVGAGI (reference sequence).

The genes are TRBV5-1 and TRBJ2-1; 11 bases are a match to TRBD2. The trim removed 0 bases at V and 0 bases at J, leaving 5 bases unmatched. The CDR3 runs 18 residues. Germline loops: CDR1 SGHRS, CDR2 YFSETQ. CDR3 residues: CASSLVRLAGSSYNEQFF. For the CDR3, the DNA is TGCGCCAGCAGCTTGGTCAGACTAGCGGGGAGCTCCTACAATGAGCAGTTCTTC.

The chain employs TRBV7-9 and TRBJ1-1; D unclear. Per germline, CDR1 SEHNR and CDR2 FQNEAQ (reference sequence). The CDR3 has 12 residues. V was shortened by 5 bases and J by 2 bases, with 6 bases between the two germline ends. The CDR3 nucleotides read TGTGCCAGCAGCCTGACTAACACTGAAGCTTTCTTT. This gives the protein CASSLTNTEAFF.

The gene calls are TRBV4-1 and TRBJ2-1; D gene ambiguous. The V end was cut by 1 base, the J end by 2 bases, with 12 bases between. The CDR3 consists of 16 residues. Germline V gene sequence: CDR1 MGHRA, CDR2 YSYEKL. The CDR3 sequence: CASSQAAATTYNEQFF. The CDR3, as DNA: TGCGCCAGCAGCCAAGCTGCGGCGACCACCTACAATGAGCAGTTCTTC.

This clone appeared a few times. The V call is TRBV19, the J call TRBJ2-3; possibly TRBD2 for D (6 bases). Trimming took 5 bases from V and 3 from J, leaving 15 bases between them. This CDR3 spans 15 amino acids. Looked up from germline, CDR1 is LNHDA and CDR2 is SQIVND (reference sequence). The CDR3 DNA reads TGTGCCAGTAGTCTTGCTAGCGAATGGACAGATACGCAGTATTTT. It yields the protein CASSLASEWTDTQYF. The full variable domain, in which reference TRBV19 and TRBJ2-3 provide the parts outside the CDR3, is DGGITQSPKYLFRKEGQNVTLSCEQNLNHDAMYWYRQDPGQGLRLIYYSQIVNDFQKGDIAEGYSVSREKKESFPLTVTSAQKNPTAFYLCASSLASEWTDTQYFGPGTRLTVL.

This chain uses TRBV11-2 with TRBJ1-1; tentative D call: TRBD1 (5 bases). Germline V gene sequence: CDR1 SGHAT, CDR2 FQNNGV. The V end was cut by 3 bases, the J end by 1 base, with 12 bases between. The CDR3 spans 15 residues. The CDR3 protein is CASSLYGGRNTEAFF. The CDR3 DNA sequence: TGTGCCAGCAGCTTGTACGGGGGTCGGAACACTGAAGCTTTCTTT.

The chain combines TRBV27 with TRBJ1-2, with D possibly being TRBD1 (5 bases). V was pared by 3 bases and J by 4 bases, with 12 bases between. Germline-derived CDR1 and CDR2 are MNHEY and SMNVEV (reference sequence). The CDR3 is made up of 14 amino acids. In DNA, the CDR3 is TGTGCCAGCAGTTTTGCAGCAAGGGGCTATGGCTACACCTTC. Its translation is CASSFAARGYGYTF.

The chain is built from TRBV27 and TRBJ2-7; 7 nucleotides align to TRBD1. From germline, CDR1 is MNHEY and CDR2 SMNVEV (reference sequence). Germline trimming cut 5 bases from V and 5 bases from J; bases unmatched to any gene: 6. The CDR3 runs 13 residues. The CDR3 loop is CASSLTGAHEQYV. The CDR3 DNA sequence: TGTGCCAGCAGTCTTACAGGGGCCCACGAGCAGTACGTC.

This rearrangement joins TRBV7-8 to TRBJ1-5, with unresolved D. Germline CDR1 is SGHVS and CDR2 is FQNEAQ. The CDR3 is made up of 16 amino acids. The germline V and J ends were trimmed by 5 bases and 3 bases, with 17 bases remaining between them. The CDR3 bases are TGTGCCAGCAGCCAGGCACCGGCGACCAACAATCAGCCCCAGCATTTT. The encoded protein is CASSQAPATNNQPQHF.

This clone was detected ten times or more. The chain employs TRBV4-1 and TRBJ2-7; 10 bases align to TRBD2. Germline lookup yields CDR1 MGHRA and CDR2 YSYEKL. This CDR3 comprises 14 residues. Unmatched junction bases numbered 1, after V lost 1 base and J lost 4 bases. As DNA, the CDR3 is TGCGCCAGCAGCCAAGGGACTAGCGGTTACGAGCAGTACGTC. Encoded protein: CASSQGTSGYEQYV.

V usage is TRBV6-6 and J usage is TRBJ2-1; 7 nucleotides match TRBD1. Trimming removed 7 bases from V and 7 bases from J; junction bases left unmatched: 10. The CDR3 length is 14 residues. Germline CDR1 reads MNHNY; CDR2 reads SVGAGI (reference sequence). This CDR3 reads CASIRRTRGNEQFF. The CDR3 DNA reads as TGTGCCAGCATAAGACGTACCAGGGGGAATGAGCAGTTCTTC.

This chain joins TRBV2 and TRBJ1-3; D gene unclear. The CDR3 runs 16 residues. Germline CDR1 is SNHLY and CDR2 is FYNNEI. V was clipped by 3 bases and J by 2 bases, with 14 bases between them. The CDR3 region is CASSEGWLGTGNTIYF. DNA of the CDR3: TGTGCCAGCAGTGAGGGGTGGCTCGGGACTGGAAACACCATATATTTT. Combining the CDR3 with reference TRBV2 and TRBJ1-3 gives the whole variable domain EPEVTQTPSHQVTQMGQEVILRCVPISNHLYFYWYRQILGQKVEFLVSFYNNEISEKSEIFDDQFSVERPDGSNFTLKIRSTKLEDSAMYFCASSEGWLGTGNTIYFGEGSWLTVV.

The V gene is TRBV7-9, the J gene TRBJ2-3; a weak D match, TRBD2 (6 bases). The CDR3 contains 16 residues. Germline CDR1 is SEHNR and CDR2 is FQNEAQ (reference sequence). V was trimmed by 4 bases and J by 2 bases, leaving 16 bases between them. CDR3 sequence (DNA): TGTGCCAGCAGCTCGTTAATTGGCGGGATCACAGATACGCAGTATTTT. Residues: CASSSLIGGITDTQYF.